This is a list of T cell receptor beta chains from one sample in a study of PD-L1 blockade in urothelial cancer. Only in-frame clones appear in the TCRdb table, and some are missing; sequencing was by immunoSEQ multiplex PCR. The table has around 92,000 clones, about 90% seen once. Material: PBMCs, obtained around atezolizumab (anti-PD-L1) treatment. Receptors were obtained from a woman older than 75 with urothelial cancer. CDR3s include the opening cysteine and the closing phenylalanine or tryptophan. The D gene is left open where the match is weak. The size entry is marked missing in some rows and otherwise reads once, few, many or a size class.

d_gene: TRBD1; abundance: -; j_gene: TRBJ1-2; v_gene: TRBV28; CDR3aa: CASRYGTGAHYGYTF; CDR3nt: TGTGCCAGCAGGTACGGGACAGGGGCACACTATGGCTACACCTTC
d_gene: TRBD2; abundance: -; j_gene: TRBJ2-1; v_gene: TRBV28; CDR3aa: CATTDREGPNEQFF; CDR3nt: TGTGCCACCACCGACCGGGAGGGCCCCAATGAGCAGTTCTTC
d_gene: TRBD2; abundance: few; j_gene: TRBJ2-7; v_gene: TRBV2; CDR3aa: CASGLAYEQYF; CDR3nt: TGTGCCAGCGGACTAGCGTACGAGCAGTACTTC
d_gene: -; abundance: -; j_gene: TRBJ2-3; v_gene: TRBV6-4; CDR3aa: CASSDSGDPRPDTQYF; CDR3nt: TGTGCCAGCAGTGACTCTGGCGACCCGAGGCCAGATACGCAGTATTTT
d_gene: TRBD2; abundance: -; j_gene: TRBJ2-1; v_gene: TRBV28; CDR3aa: CASSLRRLAGVFEQFF; CDR3nt: TGTGCCAGCAGTTTAAGGCGACTAGCGGGAGTTTTTGAGCAGTTCTTC
d_gene: -; abundance: -; j_gene: TRBJ1-3; v_gene: TRBV19; CDR3aa: CASRLGGSGNTIYF; CDR3nt: TGTGCCAGCCGACTGGGGGGATCTGGAAACACCATATATTTT
d_gene: -; abundance: once; j_gene: TRBJ2-2; v_gene: TRBV5-1; CDR3aa: CASSLGVLGTGELFF; CDR3nt: TGCGCCAGCAGCTTGGGTGTCCTCGGCACCGGGGAGCTGTTTTTT
d_gene: -; abundance: -; j_gene: TRBJ2-4; v_gene: TRBV10-1; CDR3aa: CASSDRRQGIDIQYF; CDR3nt: TGCGCCAGCAGTGATAGGCGCCAGGGGATAGACATTCAGTACTTC
d_gene: TRBD2; abundance: -; j_gene: TRBJ2-1; v_gene: TRBV7-8; CDR3aa: CASSSGLGAYNEQFF; CDR3nt: TGTGCCAGCAGCTCCGGACTAGGAGCCTACAATGAGCAGTTCTTC
d_gene: -; abundance: -; j_gene: TRBJ1-3; v_gene: TRBV28; CDR3aa: CASRVSGNTIYF; CDR3nt: TGTGCCAGCAGGGTGTCGGGGAACACCATATATTTT
d_gene: TRBD1; abundance: -; j_gene: TRBJ2-7; v_gene: TRBV30; CDR3aa: CAYQGDRGPYEQYF; CDR3nt: TGTGCCTATCAAGGCGACAGGGGGCCATACGAGCAGTACTTC
d_gene: TRBD1; abundance: -; j_gene: TRBJ2-1; v_gene: TRBV7-8; CDR3aa: CASSLGQGTEQFF; CDR3nt: TGTGCCAGCAGCTTAGGACAGGGCACTGAGCAGTTCTTC
d_gene: -; abundance: -; j_gene: TRBJ2-7; v_gene: TRBV28; CDR3aa: CASRRQSYEQYF; CDR3nt: TGTGCCAGCAGGCGACAGAGCTACGAGCAGTACTTC
d_gene: TRBD1; abundance: -; j_gene: TRBJ2-7; v_gene: TRBV2; CDR3aa: CASSRPGQGYYEQYF; CDR3nt: TGTGCCAGCAGTCGGCCGGGACAGGGGTACTACGAGCAGTACTTC
d_gene: -; abundance: -; j_gene: TRBJ2-1; v_gene: TRBV29-1; CDR3aa: CMAGQTSGEQFF; CDR3nt: TGCATGGCGGGGCAGACCAGCGGTGAGCAGTTCTTC
d_gene: TRBD1; abundance: -; j_gene: TRBJ2-7; v_gene: TRBV5-1; CDR3aa: CASSPLAGQGASEQYF; CDR3nt: TGCGCCAGCAGCCCCCTGGCGGGACAGGGGGCCTCCGAGCAGTACTTC
d_gene: -; abundance: -; j_gene: TRBJ2-1; v_gene: TRBV7-2; CDR3aa: CASSPSAGTTYNEQFF; CDR3nt: TGTGCCAGCAGTCCCTCGGCGGGGACCACCTACAATGAGCAGTTCTTC
d_gene: TRBD1; abundance: -; j_gene: TRBJ1-5; v_gene: TRBV16; CDR3aa: CASSQGTETSNQPQHF; CDR3nt: TGTGCCAGCAGCCAGGGGACAGAAACTAGCAATCAGCCCCAGCATTTT
d_gene: TRBD1; abundance: once; j_gene: TRBJ1-2; v_gene: TRBV27; CDR3aa: CASSTPGQGVYGYTF; CDR3nt: TGTGCCAGCAGTACACCGGGACAGGGGGTTTATGGCTACACCTTC
d_gene: -; abundance: -; j_gene: TRBJ2-3; v_gene: TRBV7-9; CDR3aa: CASSFPDGGGDTQYF; CDR3nt: TGTGCCAGCAGTTTTCCTGACGGGGGAGGAGATACGCAGTATTTT
d_gene: -; abundance: -; j_gene: TRBJ1-1; v_gene: TRBV4-2; CDR3aa: CASSQRSQATKRNTEAFF; CDR3nt: TGTGCCAGCAGCCAAAGATCTCAGGCAACAAAAAGGAACACTGAAGCTTTCTTT
d_gene: TRBD2; abundance: -; j_gene: TRBJ2-1; v_gene: TRBV14; CDR3aa: CASSQEVGTSWNNEQFF; CDR3nt: TGTGCCAGCAGCCAAGAAGTAGGGACTAGCTGGAACAATGAGCAGTTCTTC
d_gene: -; abundance: -; j_gene: TRBJ1-2; v_gene: TRBV9; CDR3aa: CASSGPGGYGYTF; CDR3nt: TGTGCCAGCAGCGGTCCGGGAGGCTATGGCTACACCTTC
d_gene: -; abundance: -; j_gene: TRBJ2-3; v_gene: TRBV7-2; CDR3aa: CASSLGPAGTDTQYF; CDR3nt: TGTGCCAGCAGCTTAGGTCCAGCGGGCACAGATACGCAGTATTTT
d_gene: TRBD1; abundance: -; j_gene: TRBJ2-1; v_gene: TRBV25-1; CDR3aa: CASSAAGGQFF; CDR3nt: TGTGCCAGCAGTGCGGCAGGGGGGCAGTTCTTC
d_gene: TRBD1; abundance: -; j_gene: TRBJ1-2; v_gene: TRBV27; CDR3aa: CASSPRQGHYGYTF; CDR3nt: TGTGCCAGCAGTCCGAGACAGGGTCACTATGGCTACACCTTC
d_gene: TRBD1; abundance: -; j_gene: TRBJ1-5; v_gene: TRBV7-6; CDR3aa: CASSLDRGQPQHF; CDR3nt: TGTGCCAGCAGCCTTGACAGGGGTCAGCCCCAGCATTTT
d_gene: TRBD2; abundance: -; j_gene: TRBJ2-2; v_gene: TRBV27; CDR3aa: CASRLAERGGELFF; CDR3nt: TGTGCCAGCAGGCTAGCGGAAAGGGGTGGGGAGCTGTTTTTT
d_gene: TRBD2; abundance: -; j_gene: TRBJ2-7; v_gene: TRBV6-4; CDR3aa: CASSDVLSGSSYEQYF; CDR3nt: TGTGCCAGCAGTGACGTACTTAGCGGGAGCTCCTACGAGCAGTACTTC
d_gene: -; abundance: -; j_gene: TRBJ2-7; v_gene: TRBV9; CDR3aa: CASSARAFGGSYEQYF; CDR3nt: TGTGCCAGCAGCGCAAGAGCCTTCGGGGGATCCTACGAGCAGTACTTC
d_gene: -; abundance: -; j_gene: TRBJ2-1; v_gene: TRBV6-1; CDR3aa: CASSEVGSLYNEQFF; CDR3nt: TGTGCCAGCAGTGAAGTGGGCAGCCTCTACAATGAGCAGTTCTTC
d_gene: TRBD2; abundance: -; j_gene: TRBJ2-3; v_gene: TRBV5-1; CDR3aa: CASSTNLAAIGADTQYF; CDR3nt: TGCGCCAGCAGCACAAACCTAGCGGCCATAGGGGCAGATACGCAGTATTTT
d_gene: -; abundance: few; j_gene: TRBJ2-1; v_gene: TRBV9; CDR3aa: CASSGGTSGNEQFF; CDR3nt: TGTGCCAGCAGCGGAGGAACTAGTGGCAATGAGCAGTTCTTC
d_gene: TRBD1; abundance: -; j_gene: TRBJ2-7; v_gene: TRBV28; CDR3aa: CASSQVTGGSYEQYF; CDR3nt: TGTGCCAGCAGCCAGGTGACAGGGGGCTCCTACGAGCAGTACTTC
d_gene: TRBD2; abundance: -; j_gene: TRBJ2-3; v_gene: TRBV28; CDR3aa: CASSSPSGLAEHPPITDTQYF; CDR3nt: TGTGCCAGCAGTTCCCCGTCGGGACTAGCGGAGCATCCTCCTATCACAGATACGCAGTATTTT
d_gene: TRBD1; abundance: -; j_gene: TRBJ1-1; v_gene: TRBV11-2; CDR3aa: CASSLDRIEAFF; CDR3nt: TGTGCCAGCAGCCTGGACAGGATTGAAGCTTTCTTT
d_gene: TRBD2; abundance: -; j_gene: TRBJ2-1; v_gene: TRBV5-4; CDR3aa: CASSLSGSHHNEQFF; CDR3nt: TGTGCCAGCAGCTTAAGCGGGAGTCACCACAATGAGCAGTTCTTC
d_gene: TRBD1; abundance: few; j_gene: TRBJ1-4; v_gene: TRBV10-3; CDR3aa: CATGYRGGGEKLFF; CDR3nt: TGTGCCACCGGGTACAGGGGAGGAGGTGAAAAACTGTTTTTT
d_gene: TRBD1; abundance: -; j_gene: TRBJ1-2; v_gene: TRBV30; CDR3aa: CAWSQGQSGNYGYTF; CDR3nt: TGTGCCTGGAGTCAGGGACAGTCTGGAAACTATGGCTACACCTTC
d_gene: -; abundance: -; j_gene: TRBJ1-5; v_gene: TRBV27; CDR3aa: CASSLSRPSNQPQHF; CDR3nt: TGTGCCAGCAGTTTAAGCAGGCCCAGCAATCAGCCCCAGCATTTT
d_gene: TRBD2; abundance: -; j_gene: TRBJ2-1; v_gene: TRBV10-1; CDR3aa: CASSATSGRSDEQFF; CDR3nt: TGCGCCAGCAGCGCTACTAGCGGGAGGTCCGATGAGCAGTTCTTC
d_gene: -; abundance: -; j_gene: TRBJ1-1; v_gene: TRBV6-1; CDR3aa: CASRTMNTEAFF; CDR3nt: TGTGCCAGCAGAACTATGAACACTGAAGCTTTCTTT